This TCR beta chain was identified in a study of T cell responses to AZD1222 COVID-19 vaccine. Some clones are missing from TCRdb's copy, which holds only in-frame ones; the method was immunoSEQ multiplex PCR. The repertoire holds 110,000 to 150,000 clones, with roughly 92% as singletons. As regards this clone: No antigen is known for it.

Study findings and constraints: Variant regions that are unmutated are reportedly the target of nearly half of spike-specific TCRs. Breadth and depth of Spike-specific TCRs rose after two AZD1222 doses.

Germline-derived CDR1 and CDR2 are SGHRS and YFSETQ. V shed 2 bases and J 3 bases; nucleotides not matched to a gene: 5. The CDR3 is 14 amino acids. Material: peripheral blood, obtained on day 0 of AZD1222 vaccination. This TCR derives from an adult in good health. J is TRBJ2-7 and V is TRBV5-1, with TRBD2 identical over 7 bases. In DNA form, the CDR3 reads TGCGCCAGCAGCTTTGCTAGCGGCAACTACGAGCAGTACTTC. Translated: CASSFASGNYEQYF.